This TCR beta chain was captured in a study of siplizumab effects on memory and regulatory T cells. CDR3 length: 14 residues. As concerns this clone: Its antigen is undetermined.

Here immunoSEQ multiplex PCR was the method, and the copy in TCRdb shows in-frame clones only, minus some. The table has 50,000 to 70,000 clones, around 96% seen once. Study-level points and caveats: Proliferating Tregs' suppressive function in siplizumab cultures went unconfirmed. Siplizumab significantly reduced alloreactive sequences traceable to unstimulated CD4+ memory cells.

The sample was naive CD8+ T cells sorted from blood. The chain carries TRBV21-1 and TRBJ1-1. TRBV21-1 is a recognized pseudogene. This TCR came from a human donor in good health. The CDR3 here is CASSKRGERTEAFF. In nucleotides, the CDR3 is TGTGCCAGCAGCAAAAGGGGGGAACGCACTGAAGCTTTCTTT.